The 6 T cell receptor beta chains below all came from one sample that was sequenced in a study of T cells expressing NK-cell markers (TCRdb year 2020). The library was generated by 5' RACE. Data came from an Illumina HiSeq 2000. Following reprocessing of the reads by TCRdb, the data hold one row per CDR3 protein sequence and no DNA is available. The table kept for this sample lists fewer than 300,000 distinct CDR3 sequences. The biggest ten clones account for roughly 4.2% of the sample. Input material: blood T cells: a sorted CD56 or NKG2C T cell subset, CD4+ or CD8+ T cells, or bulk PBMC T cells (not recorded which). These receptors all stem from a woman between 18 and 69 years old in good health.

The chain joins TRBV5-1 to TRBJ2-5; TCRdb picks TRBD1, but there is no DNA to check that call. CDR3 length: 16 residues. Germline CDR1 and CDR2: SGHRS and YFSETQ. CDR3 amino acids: CASSDGTGGYRETQYF.

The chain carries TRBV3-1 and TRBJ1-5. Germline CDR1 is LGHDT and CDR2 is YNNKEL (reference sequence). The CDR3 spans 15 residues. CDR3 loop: CASSQRQGLNQPQHF.

CDR3 sequence reads: CASSFRRGSQETQYF. The chain has TRBV3-1 and TRBJ2-5; TCRdb selects TRBD1, and the lack of DNA leaves this call unchecked. The CDR3 length is 15 residues. Germline CDR1 and CDR2: LGHDT and YNNKEL (reference sequence).

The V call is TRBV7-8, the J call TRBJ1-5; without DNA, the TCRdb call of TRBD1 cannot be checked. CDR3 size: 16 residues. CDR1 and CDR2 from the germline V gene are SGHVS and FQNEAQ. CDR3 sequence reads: CASSLVPGRVDQPQHF.

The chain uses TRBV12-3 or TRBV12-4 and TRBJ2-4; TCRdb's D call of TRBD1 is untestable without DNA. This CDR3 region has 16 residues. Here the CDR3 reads CASTSGPGALKNIQYF.

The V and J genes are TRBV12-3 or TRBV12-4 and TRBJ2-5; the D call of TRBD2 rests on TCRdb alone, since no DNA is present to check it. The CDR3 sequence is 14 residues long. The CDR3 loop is CASSSRTSPGTQYF.